The present T cell receptor beta chain was sequenced within a study of T cells in Graves' hyperthyroidism and ophthalmopathy. This clonotype was observed many times. Disease duration under 2 months; hyperthyroidism patients were aged 18 to 65. Amplified TCR beta CDR3 regions came from RNA transcripts. Initially, a first-round RT-PCR of the TCR CDR3 employed the HTBI primer set. MiXCR was run by TCRdb on the multiplex PCR reads, yielding one entry per CDR3 protein. Among some 440,000 distinct CDR3 sequences, more than 15% were seen once, and the ten largest hold approximately 7.5%. Germline CDR1 SGHAT, CDR2 FQNNGV. This CDR3 is 14 amino acids long. V was shortened by 1 base and J by 8 bases, with 14 bases between the two germline ends.

The clonotype comes from a woman between 18 and 29 years old with Graves' hyperthyroidism. The chain couples TRBV11-2 to TRBJ1-2; D not resolved. Sequences were obtained from blood. The CDR3 sequence is CASSLVPGARGYTF. As DNA, the CDR3 is TGTGCCAGCAGCTTAGTACCGGGAGCGAGAGGCTACACCTTC. Filled out from reference TRBV11-2 and TRBJ1-2, the complete variable domain reads EAGVAQSPRYKIIEKRQSVAFWCNPISGHATLYWYQQILGQGPKLLIQFQNNGVVDDSQLPKDRFSAERLKGVDSTLKIQPAKLEDSAVYLCASSLVPGARGYTFGSGTRLTVV.